This TCR beta chain was identified during a study of T cell clones after liver transplantation. Whole-study context: Samples came from ITN030ST, which attempted immunosuppression withdrawal within 2 years of liver transplantation. Draws occurred before transplant, before withdrawal, and after complete or failed withdrawal. Post-transplant blood was tracked for graft-donor-reactive T cell clones identified in a pre-transplant mixed lymphocyte reaction. Subjects received no induction therapy and standard immunosuppression until randomization at 12-24 months post-transplant.

Here immunoSEQ multiplex PCR was the method, and the copy in TCRdb shows in-frame clones only, minus some. The sample includes roughly 80,000 clones, roughly 85% of them seen just once. The TCR sequence derives from a human patient who received a liver transplant. Some T cells may possibly be graft donor cells. Material: CD4+ T cells from blood, obtained approximately 3.5 years after liver transplant.

The CDR3 sequence: CACLDRGSHEQYF. The CDR3 bases are TGTGCCTGCTTGGACAGGGGAAGCCACGAGCAGTACTTC. The chain couples TRBV30 to TRBJ2-7, with 9 bases that match TRBD1. The CDR3 loop spans 13 amino acids. Germline lookup yields CDR1 GTSNPN and CDR2 SVGIG (reference sequence). With V trimmed by 6 bases and J by 5 bases, 8 bases remained unmatched.